This T cell receptor beta chain was captured by sequencing in a study of T cells in Graves' hyperthyroidism and ophthalmopathy. This clonotype was detected ten times or more. Its target is not known. Study-level results: Most expanded thyroid clonotypes above 0.001 also appeared in blood. Separation of ophthalmopathy from stable hyperthyroidism was achieved by a 13 V-J model.

TCR beta CDR3 regions were amplified from RNA. A set of HTBI primers served as the primers for a first-round RT-PCR of the TCR CDR3. TCRdb fed the multiplex PCR reads into MiXCR, producing one record per CDR3 protein. The table has about 520,000 distinct CDR3 sequences, 24% seen once. Any patient presenting with uncontrolled infection, other autoimmune disease, pregnancy or lactation was left out. The specimen was blood. This receptor was obtained from a woman in her 30s with Graves' ophthalmopathy.

The CDR3 spells CATSWGGSNQPQHF. The CDR3 DNA is TGTGCCACCAGTTGGGGGGGTAGCAATCAGCCCCAGCATTTT. J is TRBJ1-5 and V is TRBV24-1; the D gene is possibly TRBD1 (5 bases). Trimming shortened V by 6 bases and J by 0 bases, and 8 bases separated the two germline ends. Germline CDR1 reads KGHDR; CDR2 reads SFDVKD. There are 14 residues in the CDR3.